Following are 18 T cell receptor beta chains from one sample sequenced in a study of CD8 T cells in ankylosing spondylitis. TCRdb analysed the 5' RACE reads with MiXCR anew, one entry per CDR3 protein. The table records roughly 130,000 distinct CDR3 sequences, roughly an eighth of them present only once. Sample: blood, either unsorted or a sorted T cell fraction (not recorded which). The receptors here all came from a female donor with ankylosing spondylitis or in good health (not recorded which).

This clonotype appeared many times. The chain has TRBV6-1 and TRBJ2-1; maybe TRBD1 (6 bases). With 6 bases removed from V and 5 bases from J, the gap between germline ends came to 11 bases. This CDR3 contains 13 residues. The V gene's germline CDR1 is MNHNS and CDR2 SASEGT. CDR3 sequence (DNA): TGTGCCAGCAGGGAGACAGGAAACAATGAGCAGTTCTTC. Residues: CASRETGNNEQFF.

The chain uses TRBV5-6 and TRBJ2-1; D may correspond to TRBD1 or TRBD2 (5 bases each). CDR1 and CDR2 from the germline V gene are SGHDT and YYEEEE. The CDR3 sequence is 18 residues long. The V end lost 0 bases, the J end lost 4 bases, and 20 bases lay between the germline ends. CDR3 sequence (DNA): TGTGCCAGCAGCTTGGCCGGGGTGATGAAGGGACCATACAATGAGCAGTTCTTC. Translated: CASSLAGVMKGPYNEQFF. Full variable domain (remainder filled in from reference TRBV5-6 and TRBJ2-1): DAGVTQSPTHLIKTRGQQVTLRCSPKSGHDTVSWYQQALGQGPQFIFQYYEEEERQRGNFPDRFSGHQFPNYSSELNVNALLLGDSALYLCASSLAGVMKGPYNEQFFGPGTRLTVL.

This clonotype was seen at least ten times. The chain is built from TRBV6-1 and TRBJ1-5; 10 bases fit TRBD1. V lost 7 bases, J lost 7 bases, and 19 bases stayed unmatched. The CDR3 is 18 residues long. The germline V gene encodes CDR1 MNHNS and CDR2 SASEGT. CDR3 nucleotides: TGTGCCAGCACCTCGAACCCCAACGACAGGGGGCTACGCCAGCCCCAGCATTTT. Its translation is CASTSNPNDRGLRQPQHF.

As to this clonotype: It may be a read error: a sequence one base away is much more abundant. The V call is TRBV12-3 or TRBV12-4, the J call TRBJ2-7; D not certain. V lost 3 bases and J lost 2, with 8 bases in between. CDR3 length equals 13 residues. Here the CDR3 DNA reads TGTGCCAGCAGTTTGGCTACACCCTACGAGCAGTACTTC. Protein product: CASSLATPYEQYF.

A few counts support this clonotype. The rearrangement uses TRBV20-1 and TRBJ1-4; D may be TRBD1 (6 bases). The length of the CDR3 is 14 residues. The germline CDR1 and CDR2 sequences are DFQATT and SNEGSKA (reference sequence). V shed 4 bases and J shed 0 bases, with 9 bases lying between them. This CDR3 is CSAITGTTNEKLFF. The CDR3 DNA is TGCAGTGCTATCACAGGGACAACTAATGAAAAACTGTTTTTT.

Concerning this clonotype: A much larger clonotype is one base distant, so this may be a read error. The chain employs TRBV5-6 and TRBJ1-2; a weak D match, TRBD1 (6 bases). Germline assignment: CDR1 SGHDT and CDR2 YYEEEE. This CDR3 comprises 19 residues. For the CDR3, the DNA is TGTACCAGCAGCTTGGAACAGGGTACACTCAGAGAAACTAACTATGGCTACACCTTC. Its protein is CTSSLEQGTLRETNYGYTF. Full variable domain (rest looked up from reference TRBV5-6 and TRBJ1-2): DAGVTQSPTHLIKTRGQQVTLRCSPKSGHDTVSWYQQALGQGPQFIFQYYEEEERQRGNFPDRFSGHQFPNYSSELNVNALLLGDSALYLCTSSLEQGTLRETNYGYTFGSGTRLTVV.

With regard to this clonotype: One base away lies a much larger clone, so this may be a sequencing read error. The chain has TRBV6-1 and TRBJ1-5, with TRBD1 identical over 7 bases. CDR3 length: 14 amino acids. Germline V CDR1 and CDR2: MNHNS, SASEGT. V shed 11 bases and J 6 bases; nucleotides not matched to a gene: 13. CDR3 nucleotide sequence: TGTGCCGGCAAGGAGGGGGCTTTACGTCAGCCCCAGCATTTT. It is translated as CAGKEGALRQPQHF.

The table lists this clonotype with a count of one. A much bigger clone sits one base away, suggesting this may be a read error. This rearrangement joins TRBV12-3 or TRBV12-4 to TRBJ1-2; TRBD1 aligns across 8 bases. The CDR3 extends over 14 amino acids. CDR3 sequence: CPSTRTGSVYGYTF. The CDR3 DNA reads as TGTCCCAGCACCCGGACAGGGAGCGTCTATGGCTACACCTTC.

This chain links TRBV7-2 with TRBJ1-5; D not certain. CDR1 is SGHTA, CDR2 FQGNSA, per germline. The CDR3 length is 15 residues. V lost 1 base to trimming and J lost 0 bases, with 7 bases between them. The CDR3 DNA reads TGTGCCAGCAGCTTAGAAAGCAGTAGCAATCAGCCCCAGCATTTT. Residues: CASSLESSSNQPQHF.

This clonotype occurred a few times. A much larger clone differs by one base, so this may be a read error. This chain uses TRBV10-3 with TRBJ2-3; maybe TRBD1 (5 bases). This CDR3 is 12 amino acids long. Germline CDR1 is ENHRY and CDR2 is SYGVKD. The CDR3 sequence: CAISDPTGTQYF. The DNA for the CDR3 is TGTGCCATCAGTGACCCCACAGGTACGCAGTATTTT.

The chain is built from TRBV9 and TRBJ2-1; no firm D call. This CDR3 is built from 14 residues. Germline loops: CDR1 SGDLS, CDR2 YYNGEE. Trimming took off 3 bases at V and 0 bases at J, with 7 bases between the two ends. The CDR3 region is CASSGGSSYNEQFF. The CDR3 nucleotides are TGTGCCAGCAGCGGAGGTAGCTCCTACAATGAGCAGTTCTTC.

This clonotype occurred a few times. The gene calls are TRBV2 and TRBJ2-1; D unresolved. This CDR3 is 13 amino acids long. Looked up from germline, CDR1 is SNHLY and CDR2 is FYNNEI. With 7 bases removed from V and 5 bases from J, the gap between germline ends came to 12 bases. The CDR3 DNA reads as TGTGCCAGCATCCCTGACGGAGACAATGAGCAGTTCTTC. Protein product: CASIPDGDNEQFF.

The gene calls are TRBV5-4 and TRBJ1-4; no clear D gene. Germline CDR1 and CDR2: SGHNT and YYREEE (reference sequence). This CDR3 has 14 residues. The germline V and J ends were trimmed by 4 bases and 5 bases, with 12 bases remaining between them. The CDR3 DNA follows: TGTGCCAGCAGCCACAGCGCCGGGAATGAAAAACTGTTTTTT. This codes for CASSHSAGNEKLFF.

Concerning this clonotype itself: This may be a read error, as it is one base from a much larger clone. The genes are TRBV3-1 and TRBJ2-7; no definite D call. The ends were cut back, 4 bases at V and 4 bases at J, with 11 bases in the middle. The CDR3 is 13 residues long. From germline, CDR1 is LGHDT and CDR2 YNNKEL (reference sequence). CDR3 in DNA: TGTGCCAGCAGCCGGGCCGATGAGTACGAGCAGTACTTC. It yields the protein CASSRADEYEQYF.

The V gene is TRBV6-1, the J gene TRBJ2-1; TRBD2 aligns across 10 bases. Germline CDR1 MNHNS, CDR2 SASEGT. V gave up 8 bases and J gave up 7 bases; unmatched junction bases: 8. This CDR3 has 14 amino acids. Written as DNA, the CDR3 is TGTGCCAGCCATTCTAGCGGGAGAATGAATGAGCAGTTCTTC. Translating gives CASHSSGRMNEQFF.

This clonotype occurred many times. This chain links TRBV29-1 with TRBJ2-1, with D possibly matching TRBD1 (6 bases). Germline CDR1 and CDR2: SQVTM and ANQGSEA. Trimming left V 4 bases short and J 9 bases short, with 10 bases between. The CDR3 runs to 11 residues. CDR3 nucleotide sequence: TGCAGCGTTGTGAGGGGGAGTGAGCAGTTCTTC. Translating it yields CSVVRGSEQFF.

This clonotype was picked up a small number of times. V and J are TRBV27 and TRBJ2-7; D tentatively reads TRBD1 or TRBD2 (5 bases each). This CDR3 contains 13 residues. Trimming removed 2 bases from V and 2 bases from J, with 7 bases in between. Germline V lookup: CDR1 MNHEY, CDR2 SMNVEV (reference sequence). DNA of the CDR3: TGTGCCAGCAGTTTAGTGGGGGCCTACGAGCAGTACTTC. This sequence encodes CASSLVGAYEQYF.

This clonotype was picked up a small number of times. This rearrangement joins TRBV5-1 to TRBJ1-2; 7 bases are a match to TRBD1. The CDR3 contains 15 residues. The ends lost 4 bases at V and 7 bases at J; junction bases unmatched: 13. Germline CDR1 reads SGHRS; CDR2 reads YFSETQ. The CDR3: CASSPGTAGVGGYTF. CDR3 coding DNA: TGCGCCAGCAGCCCAGGGACAGCGGGGGTTGGTGGCTACACCTTC.